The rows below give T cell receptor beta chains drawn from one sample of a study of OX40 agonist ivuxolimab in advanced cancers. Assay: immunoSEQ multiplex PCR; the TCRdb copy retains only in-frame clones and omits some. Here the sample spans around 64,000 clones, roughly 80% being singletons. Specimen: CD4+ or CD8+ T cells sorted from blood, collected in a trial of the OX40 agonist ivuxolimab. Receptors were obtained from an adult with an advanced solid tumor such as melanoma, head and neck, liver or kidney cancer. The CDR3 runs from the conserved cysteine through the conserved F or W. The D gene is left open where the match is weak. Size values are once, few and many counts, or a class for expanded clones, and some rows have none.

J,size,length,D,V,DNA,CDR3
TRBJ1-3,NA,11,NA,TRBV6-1,TGTGCCACCAACTTAGGGAACACCATATATTTT,CATNLGNTIYF
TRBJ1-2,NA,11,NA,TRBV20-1,TGCAGTGCCCAAACTAACTATGGCTACACCTTC,CSAQTNYGYTF
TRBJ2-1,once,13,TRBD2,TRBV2,TGTGCCACCAGCGGGGGTTCCTACAATGAGCAGTTCTTC,CATSGGSYNEQFF
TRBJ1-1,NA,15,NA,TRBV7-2,TGTGCCAGCAGCTTGGGTCGAGACCGGAACACTGAAGCTTTCTTT,CASSLGRDRNTEAFF
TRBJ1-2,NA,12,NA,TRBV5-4,TGTGCCAGCAGCCCCTGGGCGGGAGGCTACACCTTC,CASSPWAGGYTF
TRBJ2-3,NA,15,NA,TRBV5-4,TGTGCCAGCAGCTTGGACGCCACTAGCACAGATACGCAGTATTTT,CASSLDATSTDTQYF
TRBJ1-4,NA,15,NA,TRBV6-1,TGTGCCAGTAGTTTTGGGGGGACGGGCAATGAAAAACTGTTTTTT,CASSFGGTGNEKLFF
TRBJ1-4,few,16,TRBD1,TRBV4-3,TGCGCCAGCAGCCGACAGGGGCCAACAACTAATGAAAAACTGTTTTTT,CASSRQGPTTNEKLFF
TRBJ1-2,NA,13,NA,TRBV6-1,TGTGCCACCGAGACGGACGAAAACTATGGCTACACCTTC,CATETDENYGYTF
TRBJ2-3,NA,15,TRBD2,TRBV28,TGTGCCAGCAGGGTCGGGGGGGCCTTAGGAGATACGCAGTATTTT,CASRVGGALGDTQYF
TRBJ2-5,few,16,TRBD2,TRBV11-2,TGTGCCAGCAGCTGGTACGGGACTAGCGGTGGGGAGACCCAGTACTTC,CASSWYGTSGGETQYF
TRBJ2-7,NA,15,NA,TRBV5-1,TGCGCCAGCCATACCGGAACAGGGCTCCGCTACGAGCAGTACTTC,CASHTGTGLRYEQYF
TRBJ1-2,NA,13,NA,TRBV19,TGTGCCAGTAGTATAAGCGGGGGAGGAGGCTACACCTTC,CASSISGGGGYTF
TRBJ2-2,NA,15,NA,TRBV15,TGTGCCACCAGCAGAGATCTACTTAACACCGGGGAGCTGTTTTTT,CATSRDLLNTGELFF
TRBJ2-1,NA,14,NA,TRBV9,TGTGCCAGCAGCGCCACAGGGTGGTACAATGAGCAGTTCTTC,CASSATGWYNEQFF
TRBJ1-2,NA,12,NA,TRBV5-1,TGCGCCTCTGGAGGGGAAGCCTATGGCTACACCTTC,CASGGEAYGYTF